This TCR beta chain was retrieved from a study of T cells in tuberculosis. Study in general: Sequenced TCRs come from CD1B-GMM tetramer-binding T cells.

The CDR3 spans 13 residues. Germline-derived CDR1 and CDR2 are ENHRY and SYGVKD. The J segment lost 7 bases and the V segment lost 4 bases, leaving 2 bases of the junction unmatched. No alpha-beta pairing information exists for these sequences. Generated by immunoSEQ multiplex PCR, the TCRdb table keeps only in-frame clones and is missing some. The repertoire holds about 59,000 clones, approximately 80% seen once, with 9.5% to 15% in the top ten. Sorting used thawed, overnight-rested PBMC stained with anti-CD3, a viability dye and GMM-loaded CD1B tetramer. The CD1B tetramers carried C32 glucose monomycolate purified from Rhodococcus equi. Tetramer-sorted PBMC had been CD14 monocyte-depleted before freezing. The sample holds a few counts of this clone.

The clonotype comes from an adult woman with latent tuberculosis. The chain uses TRBV10-3 and TRBJ1-4, with 8 nucleotides matching TRBD1. The material sequenced was CD1b-GMM tetramer-negative cells sorted from PBMCs. CDR3 sequence: CAISVQGGEKLFF. DNA of the CDR3: TGTGCCATCAGTGTACAGGGGGGTGAAAAACTGTTTTTT.